These T cell receptor beta chains were read from a single sample in a study of breast tumors, draining lymph nodes, adjacent tissues. From the multiplex PCR reads, TCRdb called clonotypes with MiXCR, one entry per CDR3 protein. This table has around 150,000 distinct CDR3 sequences, approximately 20% appearing once. Material: axillary lymph node tissue. These receptors all come from a female donor with breast cancer. Some clones in this sample may be carry-over from other donors' samples. Both conserved end residues are part of each CDR3. The order of the fields is V gene, CDR3 protein.

V gene: TRBV5-1; CDR3 protein: CASRETSGGETQYF
V gene: TRBV20-1; CDR3 protein: CSAGQVGSTDTQYF
V gene: TRBV5-6; CDR3 protein: CASSFFQGLSYNEQFF
V gene: TRBV7-9; CDR3 protein: CASRMGSGELFF
V gene: TRBV7-9; CDR3 protein: CASSLSDSYEQYF
V gene: TRBV7-6; CDR3 protein: CASSPLTSGRVDTQYF
V gene: TRBV28; CDR3 protein: CASSITGGSGNEQFF
V gene: TRBV10-3; CDR3 protein: CASRLPDDNEQFF
V gene: TRBV12-3/TRBV12-4; CDR3 protein: CASSPWSGKETQYF
V gene: TRBV6-5; CDR3 protein: CASSRPVRGSYNEQFF
V gene: TRBV28; CDR3 protein: CASSLGGAGYNEQFF
V gene: TRBV11-2; CDR3 protein: CASSFGAGGSTDTQYF
V gene: TRBV20-1; CDR3 protein: CSARMTSGTNEQYF
V gene: TRBV9; CDR3 protein: CASSSAGQIYGYTF
V gene: TRBV2; CDR3 protein: CASRRLAGGETQYF
V gene: TRBV29-1; CDR3 protein: CSVEYLGQGSYEQYF
V gene: TRBV28; CDR3 protein: CAIPGGALTDTQYF
V gene: TRBV27; CDR3 protein: CASGNRAENSPLHF
V gene: TRBV19; CDR3 protein: CASSIRELPYTQFF
V gene: TRBV4-1; CDR3 protein: CASSQVPVGRSSNTGELFF
V gene: TRBV7-9; CDR3 protein: CASSLRLGREETQYF
V gene: TRBV11-2; CDR3 protein: CASSLVLAGGPEQYF
V gene: TRBV6-6; CDR3 protein: CASSYRAGDEKLFF
V gene: TRBV7-2; CDR3 protein: CASSMNRGRVETQYF
V gene: TRBV12-3/TRBV12-4; CDR3 protein: CASSFGETSASYEQYF
V gene: TRBV7-9; CDR3 protein: CASSQASGSLSYEQYF
V gene: TRBV7-9; CDR3 protein: CVSEGYNSPPHF
V gene: TRBV4-3; CDR3 protein: CASSQAGHRRGGYTF
V gene: TRBV28; CDR3 protein: CASSRELAGDVGELFF
V gene: TRBV5-6; CDR3 protein: CASSRGLDNEQFF
V gene: TRBV5-6; CDR3 protein: CARSLTSYEQYF
V gene: TRBV28; CDR3 protein: CASSLPVRVRYNEQFF
V gene: TRBV19; CDR3 protein: CASSLDSILNSPLHF
V gene: TRBV9; CDR3 protein: CASSPGQGPQETQYF
V gene: TRBV4-2; CDR3 protein: CASSQDEPDTSGVNEQFF
V gene: TRBV12-3/TRBV12-4; CDR3 protein: CASSLTVYSYEQYF
V gene: TRBV6-6; CDR3 protein: CASSPGLAASYNEQFF
V gene: TRBV5-4; CDR3 protein: CASSLSGLAGGGLDTQYF
V gene: TRBV28; CDR3 protein: CASSLVGSLSGYTF
V gene: TRBV24-1; CDR3 protein: CATSEAETGGNEQFF
V gene: TRBV6-2/TRBV6-3; CDR3 protein: CASSYGGRNEQFF
V gene: TRBV5-1; CDR3 protein: CASSLGQQGVDTQYF
V gene: TRBV7-2; CDR3 protein: CASSLGGHRTTDTQYF
V gene: TRBV3-2; CDR3 protein: CASSPRQGRSYEQYF
V gene: TRBV28; CDR3 protein: CASSPSRLVPHTDTQYF
V gene: TRBV3-1; CDR3 protein: CASSQMASGAGELFF
V gene: TRBV4-3; CDR3 protein: CASSQASGGASPLHF
V gene: TRBV5-1; CDR3 protein: CASSWIVSYNEQFF
V gene: TRBV20-1; CDR3 protein: CSARVRGVTGELFF
V gene: TRBV7-9; CDR3 protein: CASSFGTSFTDTQYF
V gene: TRBV7-2; CDR3 protein: CASSLGGRGPYEQYF
V gene: TRBV20-1; CDR3 protein: CSARTSGRAWNEQFF
V gene: TRBV7-9; CDR3 protein: CASSLVDNTGELFF
V gene: TRBV11-2; CDR3 protein: CASSTDRANTDTQYF
V gene: TRBV6-2/TRBV6-3; CDR3 protein: CASSLRDQRQPQHF
V gene: TRBV5-1; CDR3 protein: CASSPRTDRGEQFF
V gene: TRBV6-5; CDR3 protein: CASSLSREKQYF
V gene: TRBV28; CDR3 protein: CASSFLLAGDRSYEQYF